This TCR beta chain emerged from a study of beta chain features in type 1 diabetes. The table lists this clone with a few counts. What it binds is not known. This could be a read error, since a much larger clone is one nucleotide away. The authors reverse transcribed all of the isolated RNA, so sequencing captured expressed TCRB transcripts. Produced via immunoSEQ multiplex PCR; TCRdb's table is partial and in-frame only. The table lists 150,000 to 180,000 clones, more than 9.5% of them singletons. The study's findings and limits: Patients' naive, central memory and regulatory TCRB repertoires appeared more alike than those of healthy donors. Any role of HLA type in TCRB rearrangement remained unresolved here. The study found fewer insertions and more deletions at VDJ junctions in type 1 diabetes patients.

Germline loops: CDR1 SGHDN, CDR2 FVKESK. The length of the CDR3 is 13 residues. The trim removed 4 bases at V and 2 bases at J, leaving 1 base unmatched. Sequencing was performed on central memory CD4+ T cells from blood. The receptor was derived from a man between 18 and 29 years old in good health. V is TRBV14 and J is TRBJ1-2; 7 bases agree with TRBD1. The DNA of the CDR3 is TGTGCCAGCAGCCGGGACAGCAACTATGGCTACACCTTC. Its translation: CASSRDSNYGYTF. Using reference TRBV14 and TRBJ1-2 for the parts outside the CDR3, the full variable domain is EAGVTQFPSHSVIEKGQTVTLRCDPISGHDNLYWYRRVMGKEIKFLLHFVKESKQDESGMPNNRFLAERTGGTYSTLKVQPAELEDSGVYFCASSRDSNYGYTFGSGTRLTVV.